This entry features one T cell receptor (beta chain) sequence. This entry is derived from a study of spatial heterogeneity in lung cancer. Time point specified: sample taken at primary tumor resection. Unsorted whole RNA samples from tumor, nontumor lung or frozen PBMC were sequenced. One entry per CDR3 protein, called by TCRdb with MiXCR from the 5' RACE reads. The table records some 83,000 distinct CDR3 sequences, approximately 21% of them present only once. V was clipped by 3 bases and J by 4 bases; unmatched bases: 9. Germline V gene lookup returns CDR1 SGHTA and CDR2 FQGNSA. The CDR3 spans 16 residues.

Sequenced here: PBMCs, sampled at surgery. The chain carries TRBV7-2 and TRBJ2-3; the match to TRBD2 covers 8 bases. The TCR sequence derives from a male donor with early-stage non-small cell lung cancer. Here the CDR3 DNA reads TGTGCCAGCAGCTTGGCAAGCGGGGGACTTGCAGATACGCAGTATTTT. Protein: CASSLASGGLADTQYF.